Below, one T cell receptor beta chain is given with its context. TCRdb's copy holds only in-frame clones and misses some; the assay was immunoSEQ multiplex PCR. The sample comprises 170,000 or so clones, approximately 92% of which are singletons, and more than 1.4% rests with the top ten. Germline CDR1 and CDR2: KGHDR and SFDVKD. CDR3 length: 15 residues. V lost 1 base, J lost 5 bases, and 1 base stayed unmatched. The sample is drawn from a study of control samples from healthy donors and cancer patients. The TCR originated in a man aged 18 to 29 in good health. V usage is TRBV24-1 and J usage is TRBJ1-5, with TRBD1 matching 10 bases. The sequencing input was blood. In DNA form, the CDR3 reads TGTGCCACCAGTGATTTAGGACAGGGGGATCAGCCCCAGCATTTT. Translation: CATSDLGQGDQPQHF.